This T cell receptor (beta chain) was documented in a study of CD8 T cells in ankylosing spondylitis (dated 2017 in TCRdb). General notes on the study: The study profiled T cell receptor beta repertoires in healthy donors and ankylosing spondylitis patients to find disease-linked TCR variants. Peripheral blood samples were taken, and synovial fluid was additionally collected from ankylosing spondylitis patients. The full study cohort comprised roughly 24 ankylosing spondylitis patients and roughly 100 healthy donors.

Study-wide conclusions, independent of this receptor: In peripheral blood, the disease-linked clones were found at relatively low frequencies and had a CD8+ phenotype. Some motif variants were previously reported in synovial fluid and blood of reactive arthritis patients, suggesting common disease-initiation mechanisms. The disease-linked clones were reported as significantly enriched in matched synovial fluid samples from ankylosing spondylitis patients. Blood from ankylosing spondylitis patients appeared to be characterized by a TCR beta motif made up of several highly homologous amino acid variants.

The germline V gene (reference sequence) supplies CDR1 DFQATT and CDR2 SNEGSKA. Unmatched junction bases come to 10, with V trimmed by 2 bases and J by 6 bases. The CDR3 starts with the cysteine, ends with the phenylalanine, and has 15 residues. This entry keeps only the CDR3 DNA: 45 bases, framed from base 1. This clonotype was counted only a few times. The clone's antigen remains unknown. No clone much larger than this one lies a single base away; base qualities are absent. The sequencer was an Illumina HiSeq 2500. Quantitative 5'-RACE with molecular barcodes was the method used to prepare the TCR beta libraries. Concerning the study's data processing: A new computational method based on a probabilistic model of VDJ rearrangement was used to identify disease-linked TCR variants. TCRdb passed the public sequencing reads through fastp at Q25 and MiXCR, retaining productive beta sequences. Every entry covers one CDR3 protein and lists the most common genes and DNA from its rows. The V and J calls reflect TCRdb's pipeline rather than the authors' work. The sample contains more than 200,000 distinct CDR3 sequences, 20% to 30% of them found a single time. The ten largest clonotypes hold 0.61% of the sample.

This chain is built from TRBV20-1 and TRBJ1-1; 9 of the junction bases match TRBD1. This TCR came from a male donor with ankylosing spondylitis or in good health (not recorded which). The sample taken for sequencing was blood, either unsorted or a sorted T cell fraction (not recorded which). The DNA sequence follows: TGCAGTGCTAGACGACCCCTAACAGGGGGCTCTGAAGCTTTCTTT. Translated, this is CSARRPLTGGSEAFF.